This T cell receptor (beta chain) was sequenced in a study of cytomegalovirus exposure and HLA in healthy donors. As for this clone: Its specificity is unknown.

Study results and limitations: Some segments of the V type, notably TRBV6-2 and TRBV6-3, were excluded as indistinguishable.

PCR was performed using 60 Vbeta and 13 Jbeta primers. Data came from immunoSEQ multiplex PCR; TCRdb stores just in-frame clones and leaves some out. This table has 190,000 or so clones, 80% to 85% appearing once. The CDR3 extends over 15 amino acids. The germline V gene has CDR1 LNHDA and CDR2 SQIVND (reference sequence). The trim removed 4 bases at V and 2 bases at J, leaving 4 bases unmatched. Sequenced material: PBMCs. This sequence joins TRBV19 and TRBJ1-5, with 8 positions matching TRBD1. This TCR was sampled from a man aged 45 to 65 in good health and CMV-seronegative. Here the CDR3 DNA reads TGTGCCAGTAGTACCGGACAGGGTGGCAATCAGCCCCAGCATTTT. Protein: CASSTGQGGNQPQHF.